These 3 T cell receptor beta chains share one sample of origin, sequenced in a study of blood T cell repertoires in COVID-19 (dated by TCRdb to 2019 to 2021). Library construction relied on the immunoSEQ multiplex PCR assay. In TCRdb, the immuneACCESS table is reduced to in-frame sequences with V and J assigned. These tables do not hold every clone; where another copy was compared, an unresolved V gene accounts for under half, and the others remain unexplained. The sample includes 20,000 to 25,000 clones, with roughly 87% observed a single time. Roughly 8.6% of the sample is in the top ten clones. The sample was peripheral blood. These receptors were collected from a human donor with active COVID-19. The donor label of this sample is uncertain.

V is TRBV10-3 and J is TRBJ2-1; D is possibly TRBD1 (6 bases). The CDR3 contains 15 residues. V lost 2 bases and J lost 4, with 12 bases in between. CDR1 and CDR2 from the germline V gene are ENHRY and SYGVKD. The CDR3: CAISEPRGSYNEQFF. The CDR3 nucleotides are TGTGCCATCAGTGAGCCCAGGGGTTCTTACAATGAGCAGTTCTTC.

The V call is TRBV28, the J call TRBJ1-5; D may be TRBD1 (5 bases). CDR3 length equals 14 residues. Trimming stripped 2 bases from V and 7 bases from J, with 12 bases between. Germline CDR1 is MDHEN and CDR2 is SYDVKM. The DNA of the CDR3 is TGTGCCAGCAGTTTAACAGGCTATGGGCAGCCCCAGCATTTT. The encoded protein is CASSLTGYGQPQHF.

J is TRBJ1-1 and V is TRBV6-1; D remains unclear. V was trimmed by 2 bases and J by 5 bases, leaving 18 bases between them. The CDR3 length is 16 residues. CDR1 and CDR2 from the germline V gene are MNHNS and SASEGT. Here the CDR3 DNA reads TGTGCCAGCAGTGAATTCGCGATGGTTGCAAATACTGAAGCTTTCTTT. Protein product: CASSEFAMVANTEAFF.